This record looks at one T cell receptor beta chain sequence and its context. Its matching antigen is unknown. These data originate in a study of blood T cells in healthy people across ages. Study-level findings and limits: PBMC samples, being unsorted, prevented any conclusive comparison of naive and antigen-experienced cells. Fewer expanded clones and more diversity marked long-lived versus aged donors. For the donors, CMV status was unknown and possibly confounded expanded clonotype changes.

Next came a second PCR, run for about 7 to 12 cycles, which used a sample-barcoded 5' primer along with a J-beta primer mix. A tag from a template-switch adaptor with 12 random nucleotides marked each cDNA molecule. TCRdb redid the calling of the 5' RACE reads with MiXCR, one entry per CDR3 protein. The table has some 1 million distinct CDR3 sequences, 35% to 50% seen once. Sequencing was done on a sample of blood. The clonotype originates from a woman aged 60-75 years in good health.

CDR3 nucleotide sequence: TGTGCCAGCAGTTATGGATTCGAGTTGACCTCCTACGAGCAGTACTTC. Translated, it gives CASSYGFELTSYEQYF. This sequence joins TRBV6-5 and TRBJ2-7, with D hard to call. Germline V gene data show CDR1 as MNHEY and CDR2 as SVGAGI. V lost 3 bases and J lost 0, with 15 bases in between. The CDR3 covers 16 residues.